A selection of T cell receptor beta chains follows, all from one sample in a study of cytomegalovirus exposure and HLA in healthy donors. Sequenced by immunoSEQ multiplex PCR; TCRdb stores in-frame clones only, minus some. The profile covers approximately 100,000 clones, with 74% appearing a single time and about 2.6% taken by the ten largest. Sequencing used PBMCs. The receptors come from a man in his fifties or sixties in good health and CMV-seropositive. Both conserved end residues are part of each CDR3. The D gene is left open where the match is weak. The size entry is marked missing in some rows and otherwise reads once, few, many or a size class.

>TRBJ2-7|NA|TRBV9|once
CASGSPYEQYF
TGTGCCAGCGGGAGCCCCTACGAGCAGTACTTC
>TRBJ2-7|TRBD1|TRBV18|NA
CASSSGDRGSYEQYF
TGTGCCAGCTCTTCCGGGGACAGGGGCTCCTACGAGCAGTACTTC
>TRBJ1-1|NA|TRBV30|once
CAWSVRGSNTEAFF
TGTGCCTGGAGTGTACGTGGCTCTAACACTGAAGCTTTCTTT
>TRBJ1-2|NA|TRBV2|NA
CASSEALGRDGYTF
TGTGCCAGCAGTGAAGCGCTTGGGCGGGATGGCTACACCTTC
>TRBJ2-7|TRBD2|TRBV2|NA
CASRIPGLAVLSYEQYF
TGTGCCAGCAGGATCCCCGGACTAGCGGTTCTCTCCTACGAGCAGTACTTC
>TRBJ2-7|NA|TRBV27|NA
CASSLRPGTYEQYF
TGTGCCAGCAGTTTACGGCCAGGCACCTACGAGCAGTACTTC
>TRBJ1-1|TRBD1|TRBV12-5|NA
CASGSRQGLNTEAFF
TGTGCTAGTGGTTCTCGACAGGGCCTGAACACTGAAGCTTTCTTT
>TRBJ2-1|NA|TRBV27|NA
CASSGQRGVTYNEQFF
TGTGCCAGCAGTGGACAGCGGGGTGTAACCTACAATGAGCAGTTCTTC
>TRBJ2-1|TRBD2|TRBV9|NA
CASSVRRAGGQNEQFF
TGTGCCAGCAGCGTACGAAGAGCGGGGGGTCAGAATGAGCAGTTCTTC
>TRBJ1-1|NA|TRBV7-3|NA
CASSLLRESEAFF
TGTGCCAGCAGCTTACTACGGGAATCTGAAGCTTTCTTT
>TRBJ1-1|NA|TRBV7-2|NA
CASSPQIRAKNTEAFF
TGTGCCAGCAGCCCGCAAATCAGGGCTAAGAACACTGAAGCTTTCTTT
>TRBJ2-1|TRBD2|TRBV6-1|many
CASSPGLASYNEQFF
TGTGCCAGCAGTCCCGGACTAGCGTCCTACAATGAGCAGTTCTTC
>TRBJ2-1|TRBD1|TRBV6-5|NA
CASFPTGGRDEQFF
TGTGCCAGCTTCCCGACAGGGGGCCGCGATGAGCAGTTCTTC
>TRBJ1-3|NA|TRBV15|NA
CATSRESPRSGNTIYF
TGTGCCACCAGCAGAGAGTCCCCACGGTCAGGAAACACCATATATTTT
>TRBJ1-1|NA|TRBV5-1|NA
CASSLVPRDQGTEAFF
TGCGCCAGCAGCTTGGTCCCCCGGGACCAGGGGACTGAAGCTTTCTTT
>TRBJ1-2|NA|TRBV6-1|few
CASRWAYGYTF
TGTGCCAGCAGGTGGGCGTATGGCTACACCTTC
>TRBJ1-1|NA|TRBV5-6|NA
CASSLARDTVNTEAFF
TGTGCCAGCAGCTTGGCCCGGGACACTGTGAACACTGAAGCTTTCTTT
>TRBJ2-7|NA|TRBV27|NA
CASPPSGEQYF
TGTGCCAGCCCCCCGTCAGGGGAGCAGTACTTC
>TRBJ1-4|TRBD1|TRBV4-2|NA
CASSRDRGGRGEKLFF
TGTGCCAGCAGCCGGGACAGGGGAGGTCGAGGCGAAAAACTGTTTTTT
>TRBJ2-3|TRBD2|TRBV5-1|NA
CASSRTEETSGGPDTQYF
TGCGCCAGCAGCCGAACCGAAGAGACTAGCGGGGGTCCAGATACGCAGTATTTT
>TRBJ2-6|NA|TRBV19|once
CASSIYSFSSGANVLTF
TGTGCCAGTAGTATTTACAGCTTTAGCTCTGGGGCCAACGTCCTGACTTTC
>TRBJ1-1|TRBD1|TRBV5-4|NA
CASSLRDRELEAFF
TGTGCCAGCAGCCTCCGGGACAGGGAGCTTGAAGCTTTCTTT
>TRBJ1-2|NA|TRBV5-1|NA
CASSLVGEGYGYTF
TGCGCCAGCAGCTTAGTGGGGGAGGGCTATGGCTACACCTTC
>TRBJ2-5|TRBD1|TRBV5-1|NA
CASSLGRDRDLQETQYF
TGCGCCAGCAGCTTGGGCCGGGACAGGGACCTCCAAGAGACCCAGTACTTC
>TRBJ1-3|TRBD1|TRBV6-6|NA
CASSTGVSGNTIYF
TGTGCCAGTTCAACAGGGGTCTCTGGAAACACCATATATTTT
>TRBJ1-1|NA|TRBV5-6|few
CASSLFRTAPVTNTEAFF
TGTGCCAGCAGCTTGTTCCGGACAGCGCCAGTTACGAACACTGAAGCTTTCTTT
>TRBJ2-1|TRBD2|TRBV2|NA
CASSGDYGDDEQFF
TGTGCCAGCAGTGGGGACTACGGAGACGATGAGCAGTTCTTC
>TRBJ2-3|TRBD2|TRBV5-1|few
CASSLALIAGGRDTQYF
TGCGCCAGCAGCTTGGCATTGATAGCGGGGGGGAGAGATACGCAGTATTTT
>TRBJ1-1|TRBD1|TRBV18|NA
CASSLDRGMNTEAFF
TGTGCCAGCTCACTTGACAGGGGAATGAACACTGAAGCTTTCTTT
>TRBJ2-7|NA|TRBV2|few
CASLGVRGYEQYF
TGTGCCAGCCTAGGTGTCAGGGGCTACGAGCAGTACTTC
>TRBJ2-1|TRBD1|TRBV27|NA
CASSLFDRDNEQFF
TGTGCCAGCAGTTTATTTGACAGGGACAATGAGCAGTTCTTC
>TRBJ1-5|TRBD1|TRBV20-1|NA
CRFTGDQPQHF
TGCAGATTTACAGGGGACCAGCCCCAGCATTTT
>TRBJ2-7|TRBD2|TRBV2|NA
CASSERVAGSYEQYF
TGTGCCAGCAGTGAAAGGGTAGCGGGCTCCTACGAGCAGTACTTC
>TRBJ2-5|NA|TRBV27|NA
CASSFGGTQETQYF
TGTGCCAGCAGTTTTGGGGGGACCCAAGAGACCCAGTACTTC
>TRBJ2-2|NA|TRBV6-1|NA
CASSEVSYSGPSELFF
TGTGCCAGCAGTGAAGTCTCCTATTCTGGGCCATCGGAGCTGTTTTTT
>TRBJ1-5|NA|TRBV28|NA
CASSWGPNQPQHF
TGTGCCAGCAGTTGGGGCCCCAATCAGCCCCAGCATTTT
>TRBJ2-5|NA|TRBV10-3|few
CAISEPQGTPRAQYF
TGTGCCATCAGTGAGCCTCAGGGGACGCCCCGTGCCCAGTACTTC
>TRBJ2-5|NA|TRBV5-4|NA
CASSSRGYQETQYF
TGTGCCAGCAGCTCCCGGGGGTACCAAGAGACCCAGTACTTC
>TRBJ2-2|TRBD1|TRBV28|NA
CASSPTTGTGGRNTGELFF
TGTGCCAGCAGTCCAACCACGGGGACAGGGGGCCGAAACACCGGGGAGCTGTTTTTT
>TRBJ2-5|TRBD1|TRBV7-3|NA
CASSSATGETQYF
TGTGCCAGCAGCTCAGCGACAGGGGAGACCCAGTACTTC
>TRBJ1-2|TRBD1|TRBV18|once
CASSLGQGYGYTF
TGTGCCAGCTCGCTAGGACAGGGGTATGGCTACACCTTC
>TRBJ2-7|NA|TRBV6-1|NA
CASSEKAADTSSYEQYF
TGTGCCAGCAGTGAAAAGGCGGCGGATACAAGCTCCTACGAGCAGTACTTC
>TRBJ2-2|NA|TRBV10-3|few
CAISEGAATPDTGELFF
TGTGCCATCAGTGAGGGGGCAGCCACTCCCGACACCGGGGAGCTGTTTTTT
>TRBJ2-1|TRBD2|TRBV7-9|NA
CASSFQRREGYNEQFF
TGTGCCAGCAGCTTTCAGAGGCGGGAGGGATACAATGAGCAGTTCTTC
>TRBJ2-1|NA|TRBV10-3|NA
CAISLFSEQFF
TGTGCCATCAGTTTATTCTCGGAGCAGTTCTTC
>TRBJ2-5|TRBD1|TRBV9|NA
CASSLNPKTGGEETQYF
TGTGCCAGCAGCCTCAATCCAAAAACAGGGGGCGAGGAGACCCAGTACTTC